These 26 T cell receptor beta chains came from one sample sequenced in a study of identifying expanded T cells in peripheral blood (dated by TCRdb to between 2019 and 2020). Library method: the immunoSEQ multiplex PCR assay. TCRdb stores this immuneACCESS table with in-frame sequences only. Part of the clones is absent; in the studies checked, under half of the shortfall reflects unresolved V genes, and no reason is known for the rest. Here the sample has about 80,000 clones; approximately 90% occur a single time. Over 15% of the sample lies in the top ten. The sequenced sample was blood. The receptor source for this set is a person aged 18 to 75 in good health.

The CDR3 DNA reads as TGCGCCAGCAGCTCACAGGGGTGGAACACTGAAGCTTTCTTT. Amino acid sequence: CASSSQGWNTEAFF. V is TRBV5-1 and J is TRBJ1-1; 7 bases are a match to TRBD1. Germline CDR1 SGHRS, CDR2 YFSETQ. Losses at the gene ends were 3 bases for V and 1 base for J; bases not matched to a gene: 3. The CDR3 is 14 amino acids.

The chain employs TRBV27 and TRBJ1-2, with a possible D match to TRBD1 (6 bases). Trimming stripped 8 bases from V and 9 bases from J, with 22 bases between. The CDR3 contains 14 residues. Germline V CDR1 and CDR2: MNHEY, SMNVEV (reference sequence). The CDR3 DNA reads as TGTGCCAGCCGCCAGGCAGGGGAGCCATCAAGCTACACCTTC. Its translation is CASRQAGEPSSYTF.

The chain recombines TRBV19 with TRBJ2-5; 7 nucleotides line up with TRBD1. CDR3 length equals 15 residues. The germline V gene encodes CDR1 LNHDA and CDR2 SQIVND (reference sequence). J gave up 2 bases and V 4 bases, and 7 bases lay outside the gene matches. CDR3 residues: CASSKTTGVQETQYF. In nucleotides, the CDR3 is TGTGCCAGTAGTAAAACCACAGGGGTACAAGAGACCCAGTACTTC.

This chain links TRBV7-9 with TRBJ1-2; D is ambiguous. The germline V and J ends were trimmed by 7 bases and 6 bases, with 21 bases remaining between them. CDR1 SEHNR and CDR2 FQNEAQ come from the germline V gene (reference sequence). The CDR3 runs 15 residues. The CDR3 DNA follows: TGTGCCAGCATCTACCTGGCGGATGCCTCTCATGGCTACACCTTC. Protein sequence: CASIYLADASHGYTF. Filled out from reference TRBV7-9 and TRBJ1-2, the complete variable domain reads DTGVSQNPRHKITKRGQNVTFRCDPISEHNRLYWYRQTLGQGPEFLTYFQNEAQLEKSRLLSDRFSAERPKGSFSTLEIQRTEQGDSAMYLCASIYLADASHGYTFGSGTRLTVV.

CDR3 sequence reads: CASSSAPGQGFSLSEKLFF. CDR3 DNA: TGTGCCAGCAGCTCGGCTCCGGGACAGGGGTTTTCATTAAGTGAAAAACTGTTTTTT. The rearrangement joins TRBV5-6 to TRBJ1-4; 10 bases match TRBD1. V was pared by 3 bases and J by 7 bases, with 18 bases of the junction left unmatched. Germline V gene lookup returns CDR1 SGHDT and CDR2 YYEEEE. The CDR3 is 19 amino acids.

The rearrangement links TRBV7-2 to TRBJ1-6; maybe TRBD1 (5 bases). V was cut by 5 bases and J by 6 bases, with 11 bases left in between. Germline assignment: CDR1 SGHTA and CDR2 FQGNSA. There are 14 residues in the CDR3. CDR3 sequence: CASSRGGVNSPLHF. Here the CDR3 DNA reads TGTGCCAGCAGCCGGGGAGGGGTTAATTCACCCCTCCACTTT. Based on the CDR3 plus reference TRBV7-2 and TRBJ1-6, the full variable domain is GAGVSQSPSNKVTEKGKDVELRCDPISGHTALYWYRQSLGQGLEFLIYFQGNSAPDKSGLPSDRFSAERTGGSVSTLTIQRTQQEDSAVYLCASSRGGVNSPLHFGNGTRLTVT.

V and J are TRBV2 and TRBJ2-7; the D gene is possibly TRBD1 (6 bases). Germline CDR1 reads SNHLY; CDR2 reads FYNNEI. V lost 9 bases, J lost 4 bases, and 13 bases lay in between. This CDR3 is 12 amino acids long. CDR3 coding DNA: TGTGCCAGGGCAGGGGAAAATTACGAGCAGTACTTC. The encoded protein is CARAGENYEQYF.

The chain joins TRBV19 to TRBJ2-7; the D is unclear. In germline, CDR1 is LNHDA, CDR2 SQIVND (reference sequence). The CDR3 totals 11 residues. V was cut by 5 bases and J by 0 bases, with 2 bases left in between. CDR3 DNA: TGTGCCAGTAGTTTCTCCTACGAGCAGTACTTC. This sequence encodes CASSFSYEQYF.

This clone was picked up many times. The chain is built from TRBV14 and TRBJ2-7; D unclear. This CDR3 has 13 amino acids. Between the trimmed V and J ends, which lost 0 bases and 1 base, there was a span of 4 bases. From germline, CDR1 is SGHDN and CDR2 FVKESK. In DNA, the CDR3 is TGTGCCAGCAGCCAAGACAGGTCCTACGAGCAGTACTTC. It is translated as CASSQDRSYEQYF.

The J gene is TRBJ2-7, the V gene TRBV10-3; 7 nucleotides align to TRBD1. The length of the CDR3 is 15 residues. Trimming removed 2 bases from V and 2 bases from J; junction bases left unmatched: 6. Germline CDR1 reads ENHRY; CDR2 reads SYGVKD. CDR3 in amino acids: CAISEAQGQAYEQYF. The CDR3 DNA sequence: TGTGCCATCAGTGAGGCCCAAGGACAGGCCTACGAGCAGTACTTC.

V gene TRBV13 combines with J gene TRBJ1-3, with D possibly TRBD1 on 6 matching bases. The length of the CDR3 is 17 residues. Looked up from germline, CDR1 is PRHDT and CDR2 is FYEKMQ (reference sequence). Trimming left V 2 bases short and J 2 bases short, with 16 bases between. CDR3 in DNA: TGTGCCAGCAGCTTATCGGGGACGGCAGGGGCTGGAAACACCATATATTTT. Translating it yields CASSLSGTAGAGNTIYF.

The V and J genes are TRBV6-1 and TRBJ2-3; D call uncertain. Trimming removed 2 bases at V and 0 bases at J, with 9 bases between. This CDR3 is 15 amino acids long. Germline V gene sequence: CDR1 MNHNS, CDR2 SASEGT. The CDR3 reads CASSEQDGSTDTQYF. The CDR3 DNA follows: TGTGCCAGCAGTGAACAAGACGGTAGCACAGATACGCAGTATTTT.

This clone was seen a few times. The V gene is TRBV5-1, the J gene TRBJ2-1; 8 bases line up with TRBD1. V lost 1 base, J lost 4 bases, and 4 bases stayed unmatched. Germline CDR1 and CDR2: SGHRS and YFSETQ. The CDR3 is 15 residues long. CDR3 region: CASSLTGTGYNEQFF. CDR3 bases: TGCGCCAGCAGCTTGACCGGGACAGGTTACAATGAGCAGTTCTTC.

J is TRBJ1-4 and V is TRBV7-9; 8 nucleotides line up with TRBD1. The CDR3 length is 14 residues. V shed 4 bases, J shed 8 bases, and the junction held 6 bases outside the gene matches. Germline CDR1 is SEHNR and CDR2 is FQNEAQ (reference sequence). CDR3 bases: TGTGCCAGCAGCTCGACAGGGGAGGGGGAAAAACTGTTTTTT. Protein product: CASSSTGEGEKLFF.

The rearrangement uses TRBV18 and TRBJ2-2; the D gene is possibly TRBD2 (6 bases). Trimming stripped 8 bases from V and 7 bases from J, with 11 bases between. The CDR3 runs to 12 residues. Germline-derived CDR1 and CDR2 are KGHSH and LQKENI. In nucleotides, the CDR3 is TGTGCCAGCCTCGTCGGGAGCGGGGAGCTGTTTTTT. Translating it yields CASLVGSGELFF.

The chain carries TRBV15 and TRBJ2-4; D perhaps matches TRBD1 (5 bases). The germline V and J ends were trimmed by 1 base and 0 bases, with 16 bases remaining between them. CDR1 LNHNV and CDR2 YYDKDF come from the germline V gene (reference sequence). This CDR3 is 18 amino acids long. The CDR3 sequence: CATSRATARVLAKNIQYF. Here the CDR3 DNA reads TGTGCCACCAGCAGAGCCACAGCCAGGGTGCTAGCCAAAAACATTCAGTACTTC.

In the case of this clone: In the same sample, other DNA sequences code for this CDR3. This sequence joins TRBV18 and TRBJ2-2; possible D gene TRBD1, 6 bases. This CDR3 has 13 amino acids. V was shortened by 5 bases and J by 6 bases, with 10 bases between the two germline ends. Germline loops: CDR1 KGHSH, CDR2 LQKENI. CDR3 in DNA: TGTGCCAGCTCAGAACAGGGCGCCGGGGAGCTGTTTTTT. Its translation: CASSEQGAGELFF.

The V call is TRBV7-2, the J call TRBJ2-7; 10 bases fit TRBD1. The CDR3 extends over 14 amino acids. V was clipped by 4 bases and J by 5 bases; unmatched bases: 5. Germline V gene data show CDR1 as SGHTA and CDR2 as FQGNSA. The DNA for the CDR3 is TGTGCCAGCAGCTACCGACAGGGGGCCCACGAGCAGTACTTC. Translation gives CASSYRQGAHEQYF.

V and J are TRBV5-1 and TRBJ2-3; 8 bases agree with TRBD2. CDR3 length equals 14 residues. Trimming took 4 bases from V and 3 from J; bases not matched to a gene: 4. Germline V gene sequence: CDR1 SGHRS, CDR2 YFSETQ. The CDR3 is CASSPGGPTDTQYF. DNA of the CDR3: TGCGCCAGCAGCCCGGGGGGGCCAACAGATACGCAGTATTTT.

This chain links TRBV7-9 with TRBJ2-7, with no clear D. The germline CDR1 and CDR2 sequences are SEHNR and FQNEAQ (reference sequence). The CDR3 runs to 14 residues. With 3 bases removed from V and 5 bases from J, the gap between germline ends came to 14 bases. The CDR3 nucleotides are TGTGCCAGCAGCTTGGCTCAGCCCCGACACGAGCAGTACTTC. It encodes CASSLAQPRHEQYF.

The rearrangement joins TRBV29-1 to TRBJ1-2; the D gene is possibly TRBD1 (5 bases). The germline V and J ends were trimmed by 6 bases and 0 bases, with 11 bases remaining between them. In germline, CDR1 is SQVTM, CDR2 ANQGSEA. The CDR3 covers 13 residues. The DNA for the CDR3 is TGCAGCGTCACAGGTCGAGCTAACTATGGCTACACCTTC. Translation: CSVTGRANYGYTF.

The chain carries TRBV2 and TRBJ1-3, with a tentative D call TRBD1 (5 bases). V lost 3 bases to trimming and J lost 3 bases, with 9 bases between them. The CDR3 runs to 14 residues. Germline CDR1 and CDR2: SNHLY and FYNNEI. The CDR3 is CASSEARDGNTIYF. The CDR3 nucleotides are TGTGCCAGCAGTGAGGCCAGGGATGGAAACACCATATATTTT.

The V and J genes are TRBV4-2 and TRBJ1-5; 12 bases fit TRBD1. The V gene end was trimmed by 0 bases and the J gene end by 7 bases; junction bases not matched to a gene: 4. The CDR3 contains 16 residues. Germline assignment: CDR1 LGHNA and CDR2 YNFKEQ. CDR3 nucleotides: TGTGCCAGCAGCCAAGATGGGACAGGGGGCGGCCAGCCCCAGCATTTT. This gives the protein CASSQDGTGGGQPQHF.

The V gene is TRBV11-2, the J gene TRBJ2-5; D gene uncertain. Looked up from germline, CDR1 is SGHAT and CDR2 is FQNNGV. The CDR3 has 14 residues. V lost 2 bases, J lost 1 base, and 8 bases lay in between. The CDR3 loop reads CASSLKTSQETQYF. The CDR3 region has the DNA TGTGCCAGCAGCTTAAAGACATCCCAAGAGACCCAGTACTTC.

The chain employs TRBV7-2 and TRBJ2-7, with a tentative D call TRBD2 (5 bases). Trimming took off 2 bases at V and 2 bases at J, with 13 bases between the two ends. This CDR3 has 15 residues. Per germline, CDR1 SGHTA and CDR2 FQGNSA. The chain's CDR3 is CASSLNWAGPYEQYF. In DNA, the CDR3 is TGTGCCAGCAGCTTAAATTGGGCGGGCCCCTACGAGCAGTACTTC.

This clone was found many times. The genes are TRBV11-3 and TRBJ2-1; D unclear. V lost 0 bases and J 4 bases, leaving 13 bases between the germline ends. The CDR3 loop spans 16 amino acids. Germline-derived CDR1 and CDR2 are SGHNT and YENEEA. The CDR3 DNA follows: TGTGCCAGCAGCTTAGATGGGCACATTCTATACAATGAGCAGTTCTTC. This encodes CASSLDGHILYNEQFF.